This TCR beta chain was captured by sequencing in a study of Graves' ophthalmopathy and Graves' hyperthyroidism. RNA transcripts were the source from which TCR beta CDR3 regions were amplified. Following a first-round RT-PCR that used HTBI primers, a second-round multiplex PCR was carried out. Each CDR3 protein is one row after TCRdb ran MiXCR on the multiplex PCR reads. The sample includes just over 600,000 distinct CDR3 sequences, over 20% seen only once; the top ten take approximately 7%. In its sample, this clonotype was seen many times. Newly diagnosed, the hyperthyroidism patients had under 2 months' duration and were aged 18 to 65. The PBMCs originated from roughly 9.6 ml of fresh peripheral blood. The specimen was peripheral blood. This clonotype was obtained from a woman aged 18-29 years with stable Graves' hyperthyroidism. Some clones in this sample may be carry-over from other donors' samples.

CDR3 in amino acids: CSGGEFNQPQHF. The CDR3 DNA is TGCAGCGGAGGGGAGTTCAATCAGCCCCAGCATTTT. J is TRBJ1-5 and V is TRBV29-1, with D tentatively TRBD1 (5 bases). Trimming took 7 bases from V and 3 from J, leaving 10 bases between them. The CDR3 extends over 12 amino acids. Per germline, CDR1 SQVTM and CDR2 ANQGSEA.